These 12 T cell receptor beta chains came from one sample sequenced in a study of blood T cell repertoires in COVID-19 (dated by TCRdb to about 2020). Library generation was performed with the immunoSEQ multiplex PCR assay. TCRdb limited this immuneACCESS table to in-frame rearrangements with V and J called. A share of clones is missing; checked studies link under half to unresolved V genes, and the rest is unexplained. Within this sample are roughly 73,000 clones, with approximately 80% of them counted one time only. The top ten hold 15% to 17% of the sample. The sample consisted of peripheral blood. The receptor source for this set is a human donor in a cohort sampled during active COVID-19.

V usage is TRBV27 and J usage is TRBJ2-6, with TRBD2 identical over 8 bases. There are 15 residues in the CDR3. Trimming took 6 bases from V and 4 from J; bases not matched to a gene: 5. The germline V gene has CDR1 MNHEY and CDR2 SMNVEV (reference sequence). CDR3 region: CASRREEVGANVLTF. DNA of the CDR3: TGTGCCAGCAGGCGGGAGGAGGTAGGGGCCAACGTCCTGACTTTC.

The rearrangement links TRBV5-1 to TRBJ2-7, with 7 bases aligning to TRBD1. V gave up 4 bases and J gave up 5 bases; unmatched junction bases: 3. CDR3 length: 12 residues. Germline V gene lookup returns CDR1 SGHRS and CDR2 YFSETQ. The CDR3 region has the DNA TGCGCCAGCAGCGACGACAGGGACGAGCAGTACTTC. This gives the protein CASSDDRDEQYF.

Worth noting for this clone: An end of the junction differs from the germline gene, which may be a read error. In DNA, the CDR3 is TGTGCCAGCAGCTTGGCTTACGACTCCTTTTGG. Translating it yields CASSLAYDSFW. The chain uses TRBV5-6 and TRBJ1-1; D is ambiguous. This CDR3 comprises 11 residues. The V gene's germline CDR1 is SGHDT and CDR2 YYEEEE.

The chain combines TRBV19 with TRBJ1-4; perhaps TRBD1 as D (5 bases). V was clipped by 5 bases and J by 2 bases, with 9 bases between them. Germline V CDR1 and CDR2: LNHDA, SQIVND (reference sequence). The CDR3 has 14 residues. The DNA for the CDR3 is TGTGCCAGTAGTCAGACAGTCACTAATGAAAAACTGTTTTTT. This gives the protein CASSQTVTNEKLFF.

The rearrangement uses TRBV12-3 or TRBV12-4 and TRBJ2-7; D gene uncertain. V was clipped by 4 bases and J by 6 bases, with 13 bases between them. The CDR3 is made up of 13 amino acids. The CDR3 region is CASSSSGQREQYF. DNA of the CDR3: TGTGCCAGCAGTTCCAGTGGTCAGCGCGAGCAGTACTTC.

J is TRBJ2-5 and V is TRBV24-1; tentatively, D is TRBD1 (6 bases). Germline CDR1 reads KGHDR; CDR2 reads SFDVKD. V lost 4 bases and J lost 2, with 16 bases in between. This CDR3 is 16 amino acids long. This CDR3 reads CATSEHQKGVQETQYF. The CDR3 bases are TGTGCCACCAGTGAGCATCAAAAGGGGGTTCAAGAGACCCAGTACTTC.

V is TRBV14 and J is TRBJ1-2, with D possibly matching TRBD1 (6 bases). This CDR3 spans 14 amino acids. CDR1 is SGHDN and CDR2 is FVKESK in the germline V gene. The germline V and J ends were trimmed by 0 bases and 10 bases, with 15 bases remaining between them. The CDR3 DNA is TGTGCCAGCAGCCAAGATAGGGGGACACCCCCCTACACCTTC. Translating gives CASSQDRGTPPYTF.

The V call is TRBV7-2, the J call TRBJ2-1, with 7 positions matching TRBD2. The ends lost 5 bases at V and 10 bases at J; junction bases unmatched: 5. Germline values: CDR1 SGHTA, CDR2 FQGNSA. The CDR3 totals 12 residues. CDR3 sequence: CASSRPGLEQFF. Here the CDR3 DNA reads TGTGCCAGCAGCCGCCCGGGACTAGAGCAGTTCTTC.

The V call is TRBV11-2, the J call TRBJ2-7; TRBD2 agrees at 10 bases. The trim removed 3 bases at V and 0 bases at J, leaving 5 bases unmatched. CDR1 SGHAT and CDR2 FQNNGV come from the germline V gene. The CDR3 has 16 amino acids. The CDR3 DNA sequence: TGTGCCAGCAGCTTTTCTAGCGGGGGAAGCTCCTACGAGCAGTACTTC. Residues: CASSFSSGGSSYEQYF.

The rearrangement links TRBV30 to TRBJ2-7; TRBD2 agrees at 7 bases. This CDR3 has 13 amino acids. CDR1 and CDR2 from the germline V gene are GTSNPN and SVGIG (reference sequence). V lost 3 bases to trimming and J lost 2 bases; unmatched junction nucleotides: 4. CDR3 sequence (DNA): TGTGCCTGGAGGCGGGAGTCAACCTACGAGCAGTACTTC. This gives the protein CAWRRESTYEQYF.

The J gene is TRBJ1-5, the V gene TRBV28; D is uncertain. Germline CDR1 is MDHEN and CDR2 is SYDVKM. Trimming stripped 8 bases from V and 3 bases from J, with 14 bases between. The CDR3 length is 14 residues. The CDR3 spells CASGYRWSNQPQHF. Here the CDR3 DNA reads TGTGCCAGCGGCTACAGATGGTCCAATCAGCCCCAGCATTTT.

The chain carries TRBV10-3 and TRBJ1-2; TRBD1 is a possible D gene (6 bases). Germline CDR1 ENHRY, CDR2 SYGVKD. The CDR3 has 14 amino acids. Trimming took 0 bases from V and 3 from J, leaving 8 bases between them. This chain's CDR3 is CAISESGGDYGYTF. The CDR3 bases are TGTGCCATCAGTGAGTCAGGGGGAGACTATGGCTACACCTTC.